One sample yielded the 32 T cell receptor beta chains listed below, sequenced in a study of beta chain features in type 1 diabetes. The isolated RNA, all of it, was reverse transcribed, so expressed TCRB transcripts were what got sequenced. TCRdb's copy holds only in-frame clones and misses some; the assay was immunoSEQ multiplex PCR. The sample comprises some 410,000 clones, more than 11% of which are singletons, and around 0.035% rests with the top ten. The sample was naive CD4+ T cells from blood. The origin of the receptors is a man younger than 40 in good health.

This rearrangement joins TRBV7-9 to TRBJ1-2; D uncertain. V dropped 0 bases and J dropped 4 bases, with 6 bases sitting between them. The germline V gene encodes CDR1 SEHNR and CDR2 FQNEAQ (reference sequence). The CDR3 is 13 amino acids. This CDR3 reads CASSLARSYGYTF. CDR3 DNA sequence: TGTGCCAGCAGCTTAGCGCGAAGCTATGGCTACACCTTC.

The rearrangement uses TRBV5-1 and TRBJ2-7, with D possibly TRBD1 on 6 matching bases. The V gene lost 5 bases and the J gene lost 3 bases, with 12 bases spanning the gap. CDR3 size: 13 residues. CDR1 SGHRS and CDR2 YFSETQ come from the germline V gene. CDR3 region: CASSKQGSYEQYF. CDR3 in DNA: TGCGCCAGCAGTAAGCAGGGGAGCTACGAGCAGTACTTC.

The rearrangement joins TRBV9 to TRBJ1-2; D gene uncertain. The CDR3 length is 12 residues. The V gene's germline CDR1 is SGDLS and CDR2 YYNGEE. Trimming pared 3 bases from V and 4 bases from J, leaving 7 bases between. CDR3 protein: CASSGTSYGYTF. CDR3 DNA sequence: TGTGCCAGCAGCGGAACTAGCTATGGCTACACCTTC.

The rearrangement joins TRBV30 to TRBJ1-2; tentative D call: TRBD1 (6 bases). V lost 0 bases and J 4 bases, leaving 12 bases between the germline ends. The germline V gene encodes CDR1 GTSNPN and CDR2 SVGIG (reference sequence). CDR3 length: 14 amino acids. The chain's CDR3 is CAWSVLGGPYGYTF. The CDR3 coding sequence is TGTGCCTGGAGTGTACTCGGGGGGCCCTATGGCTACACCTTC.

This clone was counted between two and nine times. The gene calls are TRBV19 and TRBJ2-1; 7 nucleotides line up with TRBD2. V trimming: 8 bases; J trimming: 5 bases; junction bases outside the gene matches: 9. Germline V gene data show CDR1 as LNHDA and CDR2 as SQIVND (reference sequence). The CDR3 is 14 amino acids. CDR3 amino acids: CASLGLGQNNEQFF. The CDR3 nucleotides are TGTGCCAGTCTTGGACTAGGGCAGAACAATGAGCAGTTCTTC.

The chain carries TRBV9 and TRBJ2-5; 8 positions match TRBD2. CDR3 length equals 16 residues. V trimming: 0 bases; J trimming: 4 bases; junction bases outside the gene matches: 8. Germline values: CDR1 SGDLS, CDR2 YYNGEE. CDR3 residues: CASSVATGGLSETQYF. The CDR3 nucleotides are TGTGCCAGCAGCGTAGCTACGGGGGGGCTATCAGAGACCCAGTACTTC.

This clone was seen a few times. The J gene is TRBJ1-2, the V gene TRBV29-1, with TRBD1 as a possible D gene (5 bases). The CDR3 runs to 12 residues. The ends were cut back, 1 base at V and 8 bases at J, with 11 bases in the middle. Germline CDR1 SQVTM, CDR2 ANQGSEA. As DNA, the CDR3 is TGCAGCGTTGAAGGGGCAGGGTGGGGCTACACCTTC. Translated, it gives CSVEGAGWGYTF.

The CDR3 sequence: CASSLVGVEQYF. In nucleotides, the CDR3 is TGCGCCAGCAGCTTGGTAGGGGTCGAGCAGTACTTC. The chain employs TRBV5-1 and TRBJ2-7; TRBD1 might be the D (5 bases). Germline lookup yields CDR1 SGHRS and CDR2 YFSETQ. The CDR3 loop spans 12 amino acids. V gave up 0 bases and J gave up 6 bases, with 7 bases separating them. The full variable domain, rest sourced from reference TRBV5-1 and TRBJ2-7, is KAGVTQTPRYLIKTRGQQVTLSCSPISGHRSVSWYQQTPGQGLQFLFEYFSETQRNKGNFPGRFSGRQFSNSRSEMNVSTLELGDSALYLCASSLVGVEQYFGPGTRLTVT.

The V and J genes are TRBV5-6 and TRBJ2-7; D uncertain. The V and J ends lost 4 bases and 3 bases respectively, with 11 bases between them. CDR3 length: 13 amino acids. The germline V gene encodes CDR1 SGHDT and CDR2 YYEEEE. The CDR3 bases are TGTGCCAGCAGCCTGGGGTCGGGCTACGAGCAGTACGTC. It yields the protein CASSLGSGYEQYV.

A few counts support this clone. The genes are TRBV7-2 and TRBJ2-5, with D possibly TRBD1 on 5 matching bases. This CDR3 contains 11 residues. With 6 bases removed from V and 7 bases from J, the gap between germline ends came to 9 bases. CDR1 and CDR2 (germline): SGHTA, FQGNSA. CDR3 nucleotides: TGTGCCAGCAGGTGGGGCGGGACCCAGTACTTC. Its protein product is CASRWGGTQYF.

Only a few counts were recorded for this clone. This chain joins TRBV29-1 and TRBJ2-2, with 8 bases fitting TRBD1. Germline V gene sequence: CDR1 SQVTM, CDR2 ANQGSEA. The CDR3 is 13 residues long. Trimming at V came to 6 bases and at J to 7 bases, leaving 7 bases not matched to a gene. CDR3 residues: CSVVTGAGGELFF. The CDR3 coding sequence is TGCAGCGTCGTGACAGGGGCGGGCGGGGAGCTGTTTTTT.

This clone has just a few counts. The rearrangement links TRBV30 to TRBJ1-5; no clear D gene. The germline CDR1 and CDR2 sequences are GTSNPN and SVGIG (reference sequence). The CDR3 extends over 13 amino acids. V was cut by 2 bases and J by 4 bases, with 9 bases left in between. The CDR3 here is CAWSPLGNQPQHF. The CDR3 DNA follows: TGTGCCTGGAGTCCCCTGGGGAATCAGCCCCAGCATTTT. Using reference TRBV30 and TRBJ1-5 for the parts outside the CDR3, the full variable domain is SQTIHQWPATLVQPVGSPLSLECTVEGTSNPNLYWYRQAAGRGLQLLFYSVGIGQISSEVPQNLSASRPQDRQFILSSKKLLLSDSGFYLCAWSPLGNQPQHFGDGTRLSIL.

This clone was counted at least ten times. V gene TRBV13 combines with J gene TRBJ2-5; TRBD2 might be the D (6 bases). The CDR3 is made up of 14 amino acids. Germline-derived CDR1 and CDR2 are PRHDT and FYEKMQ (reference sequence). V dropped 4 bases and J dropped 5 bases, with 14 bases sitting between them. CDR3 coding DNA: TGTGCCAGCAGCTCGAGGACGAGCGGGGAGACCCAGTACTTC. Translating gives CASSSRTSGETQYF.

V gene TRBV23-1 combines with J gene TRBJ2-1, with a tentative D call TRBD1 (6 bases). TRBV23-1 is classed as an ORF, of uncertain function. Trimming cost V 1 base and J 8 bases, with 12 bases left between them. The CDR3 loop spans 14 amino acids. The DNA of the CDR3 is TGCGCCAGCAGTCAATTGGTCAGGGGTCATGAGCAGTTCTTC. Encoded protein: CASSQLVRGHEQFF.

This clone has just a few counts. In nucleotides, the CDR3 is TGTGCCTGGAGTGGGCAGGGGGTCTATGGCTACACCTTC. Its protein product is CAWSGQGVYGYTF. This chain links TRBV30 with TRBJ1-2; 7 bases align to TRBD1. This CDR3 has 13 residues. The germline CDR1 and CDR2 sequences are GTSNPN and SVGIG (reference sequence). J was trimmed by 4 bases and V by 1 base; bases with no gene match: 3.

This clone was seen a handful of times. The rearrangement uses TRBV7-9 and TRBJ1-2, with 12 bases identical to TRBD1. Germline CDR1 reads SEHNR; CDR2 reads FQNEAQ (reference sequence). The junction had 14 bases not matched to a gene; V was cut back by 5 bases and J by 4 bases. The CDR3 has 18 amino acids. For the CDR3, the DNA is TGTGCCAGCAGCCCCACTCGGGACAGGGGGCGCACGAGCTATGGCTACACCTTC. It yields the protein CASSPTRDRGRTSYGYTF.

The chain recombines TRBV5-1 with TRBJ1-4, with TRBD1 as a possible D gene (5 bases). Germline CDR1 reads SGHRS; CDR2 reads YFSETQ. The CDR3 loop spans 14 amino acids. The V gene lost 1 base and the J gene lost 8 bases, with 12 bases spanning the gap. CDR3 in DNA: TGCGCCAGCAGCTTGATGCAGGGCCGAGAAAAACTGTTTTTT. Amino acid sequence: CASSLMQGREKLFF.

The J gene is TRBJ2-3, the V gene TRBV9; 15 nucleotides align to TRBD2. The CDR3 extends over 23 amino acids. The germline CDR1 and CDR2 sequences are SGDLS and YYNGEE. V shed 3 bases and J 0 bases; nucleotides not matched to a gene: 20. Written as DNA, the CDR3 is TGTGCCAGCAGCGCCCGTACATCAACCGGGACTAGCGGGAGGTGGGGTAGCACAGATACGCAGTATTTT. Residues: CASSARTSTGTSGRWGSTDTQYF.

This clone was counted a few times. V usage is TRBV5-1 and J usage is TRBJ2-1, with 12 bases matching TRBD2. Germline CDR1 is SGHRS and CDR2 is YFSETQ. CDR3 length: 18 residues. After removal of 1 base from V and 0 bases from J, the junction contained 5 bases not matched to a gene. The CDR3 loop is CASSLPSGRVSSYNEQFF. The CDR3 DNA follows: TGCGCCAGCAGCTTGCCTAGCGGGAGGGTTAGCTCCTACAATGAGCAGTTCTTC.

The V gene is TRBV28, the J gene TRBJ2-5; D is perhaps TRBD1 (5 bases). This CDR3 is built from 15 residues. Germline loops: CDR1 MDHEN, CDR2 SYDVKM. V dropped 3 bases and J dropped 3 bases, with 14 bases sitting between them. The CDR3 reads CASSFLDKQKETQYF. The CDR3 bases are TGTGCCAGCAGTTTTTTGGACAAGCAGAAAGAGACCCAGTACTTC. Full variable domain (outside the CDR3, taken from reference TRBV28 and TRBJ2-5): DVKVTQSSRYLVKRTGEKVFLECVQDMDHENMFWYRQDPGLGLRLIYFSYDVKMKEKGDIPEGYSVSREKKERFSLILESASTNQTSMYLCASSFLDKQKETQYFGPGTRLLVL.

CDR3 in amino acids: CASSLVPDSSYGYTF. The CDR3 region has the DNA TGTGCCAGCAGCTTAGTCCCGGACAGTTCCTATGGCTACACCTTC. The rearrangement uses TRBV7-9 and TRBJ1-2, with D possibly matching TRBD1 (6 bases). This CDR3 has 15 amino acids. Germline-derived CDR1 and CDR2 are SEHNR and FQNEAQ (reference sequence). The V end lost 1 base, the J end lost 4 bases, and 13 bases lay between the germline ends. The full variable domain, its missing parts supplied by reference TRBV7-9 and TRBJ1-2, is DTGVSQNPRHKITKRGQNVTFRCDPISEHNRLYWYRQTLGQGPEFLTYFQNEAQLEKSRLLSDRFSAERPKGSFSTLEIQRTEQGDSAMYLCASSLVPDSSYGYTFGSGTRLTVV.

This chain connects TRBV29-1 to TRBJ2-7; D is perhaps TRBD1 (5 bases). Germline CDR1 SQVTM, CDR2 ANQGSEA. Trimming took off 2 bases at V and 3 bases at J, with 11 bases between the two ends. The CDR3 spans 13 residues. The CDR3 here is CSVERAGFYEQYF. CDR3 sequence (DNA): TGCAGCGTTGAAAGGGCAGGGTTCTACGAGCAGTACTTC.

This clone came up a few times. The rearrangement links TRBV9 to TRBJ2-3; 7 nucleotides match TRBD1. Losses at the gene ends were 6 bases for V and 0 bases for J; bases not matched to a gene: 7. CDR3 length equals 15 residues. The germline V gene has CDR1 SGDLS and CDR2 YYNGEE. Written as DNA, the CDR3 is TGTGCCAGCAATCGTGAGACAGGGAGCACAGATACGCAGTATTTT. Protein sequence: CASNRETGSTDTQYF.

The chain employs TRBV7-9 and TRBJ1-6; 10 bases are shared with TRBD1. J gave up 5 bases and V 4 bases, and 8 bases lay outside the gene matches. The CDR3 runs to 17 residues. Germline loops: CDR1 SEHNR, CDR2 FQNEAQ (reference sequence). CDR3 loop: CASSSPRGQGDNSPLHF. The CDR3, as DNA: TGTGCCAGCAGCTCCCCCAGAGGACAGGGGGATAATTCACCCCTCCACTTT.

This clone has ten or more counts. The chain recombines TRBV7-2 with TRBJ2-3, with D hard to call. This CDR3 spans 12 amino acids. CDR1 and CDR2 from the germline V gene are SGHTA and FQGNSA. Trimming stripped 5 bases from V and 2 bases from J, with 5 bases between. The CDR3 sequence: CASSRYTDTQYF. In DNA, the CDR3 is TGTGCCAGCAGCCGTTACACAGATACGCAGTATTTT.

This clone has a handful of counts. Other DNA sequences in this specimen translate into the identical CDR3. The chain has TRBV19 and TRBJ2-1; D gene uncertain. The V end was cut by 1 base, the J end by 8 bases, with 3 bases between. Germline values: CDR1 LNHDA, CDR2 SQIVND (reference sequence). The CDR3 spans 11 residues. CDR3 nucleotide sequence: TGTGCCAGTAGTATAGTTGATGAGCAGTTCTTC. Its protein is CASSIVDEQFF.

This chain connects TRBV7-2 to TRBJ2-1; D gene ambiguous. Trimming removed 5 bases at V and 9 bases at J, with 11 bases between. The CDR3 contains 12 residues. Per germline, CDR1 SGHTA and CDR2 FQGNSA. The CDR3 here is CASSPPLAEQFF. For the CDR3, the DNA is TGTGCCAGCAGCCCCCCGTTGGCTGAGCAGTTCTTC.

The sample holds a few counts of this clone. The rearrangement links TRBV23-1 to TRBJ2-7; the D gene is possibly TRBD1 (6 bases). TRBV23-1 is an open reading frame whose function is uncertain. The CDR3 spans 14 residues. V lost 2 bases to trimming and J lost 5 bases, with 13 bases between them. CDR3 region: CASSQNTGIHEQYV. The CDR3 DNA reads TGCGCCAGCAGTCAAAACACAGGGATACACGAGCAGTACGTC.

There are a few counts of this clone. The gene calls are TRBV4-1 and TRBJ1-2; D not certain. CDR3 size: 14 residues. The germline CDR1 and CDR2 sequences are MGHRA and YSYEKL. Trimming removed 2 bases from V and 4 bases from J, with 11 bases in between. This chain's CDR3 is CASSQSVVGYGYTF. CDR3 DNA sequence: TGCGCCAGCAGCCAAAGCGTGGTAGGCTATGGCTACACCTTC.

This clone was counted only a few times. The chain is built from TRBV14 and TRBJ2-2, with a weak D call TRBD1 (6 bases). Germline V gene lookup returns CDR1 SGHDN and CDR2 FVKESK. Trimming shortened V by 4 bases and J by 2 bases, and 11 bases separated the two germline ends. This CDR3 region has 15 residues. The CDR3 DNA follows: TGTGCCAGCAGCCCGACAGGTGTAAACACCGGGGAGCTGTTTTTT. It encodes CASSPTGVNTGELFF.

The chain employs TRBV7-9 and TRBJ2-7; perhaps D is TRBD1 or TRBD2 (5 bases each). Germline CDR1 reads SEHNR; CDR2 reads FQNEAQ (reference sequence). This CDR3 is 13 amino acids long. V was shortened by 5 bases and J by 9 bases, with 17 bases between the two germline ends. The CDR3 reads CASSVGDRTAQYV. The DNA of the CDR3 is TGTGCCAGCAGCGTGGGGGACCGGACGGCGCAGTACGTC.

The V call is TRBV4-1, the J call TRBJ2-7, with 8 bases aligning to TRBD1. The junction had 12 bases not matched to a gene; V was cut back by 1 base and J by 4 bases. Germline CDR1 MGHRA, CDR2 YSYEKL. The CDR3 is 17 residues long. This CDR3 is CASSQGRDRGKLYEQYF. The CDR3 nucleotides are TGCGCCAGCAGCCAAGGCAGAGACAGGGGAAAATTATACGAGCAGTACTTC.